This T cell receptor (beta chain) derives from a study of blood T cell repertoires in COVID-19. Study information: COVID-19 samples from acute and convalescent phases originated in the United States, Italy and Spain.

J was trimmed by 5 bases and V by 6 bases; bases with no gene match: 7. This CDR3 region has 15 residues. CDR1 and CDR2 (germline): MNHEY, SVGAGI. This clone was recorded only once. Source study methods: Reference gene primer amplification gave estimated nucleated cell counts. The repertoire was sequenced with immunoSEQ multiplex PCR; TCRdb's copy has only in-frame clones and lacks some. V and J calls and clone size are as listed in that table; D and trimming were resolved from the DNA. The table lists some 46,000 clones, 83% of them singletons. The clonotype originates from an elderly woman with acute or convalescent COVID-19. The chain is built from TRBV6-5 and TRBJ1-6; 7 nucleotides line up with TRBD1. Sample: peripheral blood. CDR3 region: CASRAGTVNNSPLHF. CDR3 coding DNA: TGTGCCAGCAGGGCCGGGACAGTGAATAATTCACCCCTCCACTTT.